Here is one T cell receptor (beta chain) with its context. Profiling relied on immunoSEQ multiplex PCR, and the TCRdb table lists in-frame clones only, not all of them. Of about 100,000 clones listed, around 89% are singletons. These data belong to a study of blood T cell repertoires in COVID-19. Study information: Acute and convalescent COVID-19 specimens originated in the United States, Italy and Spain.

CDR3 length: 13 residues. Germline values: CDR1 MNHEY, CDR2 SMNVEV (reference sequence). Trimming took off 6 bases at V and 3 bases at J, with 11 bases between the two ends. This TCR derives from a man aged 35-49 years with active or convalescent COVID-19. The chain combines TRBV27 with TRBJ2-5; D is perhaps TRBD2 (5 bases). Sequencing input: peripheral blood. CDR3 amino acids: CASSPGIKETQYF. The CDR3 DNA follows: TGTGCCAGCAGCCCGGGAATTAAAGAGACCCAGTACTTC.